These T cell receptor beta chains were read from a single sample in a study of blood T cell repertoires in COVID-19. Repertoires were generated with immunoSEQ multiplex PCR, while TCRdb's copy carries only in-frame clones and drops some. The table records 120,000 to 150,000 clones, 75% to 85% of them present only once. Sequencing was done on a sample of peripheral blood. The receptors were gathered from a human donor with acute or convalescent COVID-19. The donor label of this sample is uncertain. CDR3s include the opening cysteine and the closing phenylalanine or tryptophan. Fields, in order: clone size, J gene, V gene, D gene, CDR3 DNA, CDR3 protein. D genes are given only for firm matches. Size is omitted from some rows. Given values are once, few, many or a class for expanded clones.

size: NA; J: TRBJ1-1; V: TRBV20-1; D: NA; DNA: TGCAGTGCACCCCTCTGGGCCGCGGCTTTCTTT; CDR3: CSAPLWAAAFF
size: NA; J: TRBJ1-2; V: TRBV11-2; D: TRBD1; DNA: TGTGCCAGCAGCCCGACAGGGGGTAACGATGGCTACACCTTC; CDR3: CASSPTGGNDGYTF
size: NA; J: TRBJ1-6; V: TRBV27; D: NA; DNA: TGTGCCAGCAGGCGGACAACGACCGAGGTATATAATTCACCCCTCCACTTT; CDR3: CASRRTTTEVYNSPLHF
size: NA; J: TRBJ2-5; V: TRBV4-1; D: TRBD1; DNA: TGCGCCAGCAGCCAAGTTCCTTACAGGGGGCGTGGGGAGACCCAGTACTTC; CDR3: CASSQVPYRGRGETQYF
size: NA; J: TRBJ1-2; V: TRBV5-4; D: TRBD1; DNA: TGTGCCAGCAGCTCCCGGGACATCTACAGGGGTTTCTATGGCTACACCTTC; CDR3: CASSSRDIYRGFYGYTF
size: NA; J: TRBJ2-7; V: TRBV6-5; D: TRBD2; DNA: TGTGCCAGCAGTTACTCGGGGACTAGCGGGGGGCACGAGCAGTACTTC; CDR3: CASSYSGTSGGHEQYF
size: NA; J: TRBJ1-1; V: TRBV2; D: TRBD1; DNA: TGTGCCAGCAGTGTTGAGGGGACAGGGGGCACTGAAGCTTTCTTT; CDR3: CASSVEGTGGTEAFF
size: NA; J: TRBJ1-2; V: TRBV5-1; D: NA; DNA: TGCGCCAGCAGCTACACCGCGGGAAACTATGGCTACACCTTC; CDR3: CASSYTAGNYGYTF
size: NA; J: TRBJ2-2; V: TRBV11-2; D: TRBD2; DNA: TGTGCCAGCAGCTTAGAGCTAGCGGGGTCGAACACCGGGGAGCTGTTTTTT; CDR3: CASSLELAGSNTGELFF
size: NA; J: TRBJ2-7; V: TRBV5-1; D: NA; DNA: TGCGCCAGCAGATCTTTAGGAGGCTACGAGCAGTACTTC; CDR3: CASRSLGGYEQYF
size: NA; J: TRBJ1-1; V: TRBV18; D: NA; DNA: TGTGCCAGCTCACTTCAGGGCACGAACACTGAAGCTTTCTTT; CDR3: CASSLQGTNTEAFF
size: NA; J: TRBJ1-5; V: TRBV6-6; D: NA; DNA: TGTGCCAGCAGATTAAGGGGCGATAGCAATCAGCCCCAGCATTTT; CDR3: CASRLRGDSNQPQHF
size: NA; J: TRBJ2-1; V: TRBV19; D: TRBD2; DNA: TGTGCCAGTAGTATAGTCCCTAGCGGGGGGGCCTACAATGAGCAGTTCTTC; CDR3: CASSIVPSGGAYNEQFF
size: NA; J: TRBJ1-6; V: TRBV23-1; D: NA; DNA: TGCGCCAGCGGGCAGCCGACAAATTCACCCCTCCACTTT; CDR3: CASGQPTNSPLHF
size: NA; J: TRBJ2-5; V: TRBV11-1; D: NA; DNA: TGTGCCAGCAGCCCTTTCAGGGGAAGGAGAGAGACCCAGTACTTC; CDR3: CASSPFRGRRETQYF
size: NA; J: TRBJ1-1; V: TRBV12-5; D: NA; DNA: TGTGCTAGTGGTTTCGACATCTACACTGAAGCTTTCTTT; CDR3: CASGFDIYTEAFF
size: once; J: TRBJ2-6; V: TRBV5-5; D: NA; DNA: TGTGCCAGCAGCTTACAGGGTCTGGGGGCCAACGTCCTGACTTTC; CDR3: CASSLQGLGANVLTF
size: NA; J: TRBJ1-3; V: TRBV5-1; D: NA; DNA: TGCGCCAGCAGCTTGTGGTCCGGGTCGGGAAACACCATATATTTT; CDR3: CASSLWSGSGNTIYF
size: NA; J: TRBJ1-1; V: TRBV4-1; D: NA; DNA: TGCGCCAGCAGCCATGGGGGCGGGGGCCTAGAGGCTTTCTTT; CDR3: CASSHGGGGLEAFF
size: few; J: TRBJ1-4; V: TRBV29-1; D: NA; DNA: TGCAGCGTTCAGTCCCTAGGCGGAAAACTGTTTTTT; CDR3: CSVQSLGGKLFF
size: once; J: TRBJ2-1; V: TRBV6-5; D: NA; DNA: TGTGCCAGCAGGGATGCGGTACGGAACAATGAGCAGTTCTTC; CDR3: CASRDAVRNNEQFF
size: once; J: TRBJ1-1; V: TRBV6-1; D: TRBD1; DNA: TGTGCCCGCAGTGAAGCCTGGACAGGGGCGTTTTTTATGAACACTGAAGCTTTCTTT; CDR3: CARSEAWTGAFFMNTEAFF
size: few; J: TRBJ1-1; V: TRBV4-2; D: NA; DNA: TGTGCCAGCAGCCCAATGGGGAGAGGGATGAACACTGAAGCTTTCTTT; CDR3: CASSPMGRGMNTEAFF
size: NA; J: TRBJ1-6; V: TRBV6-5; D: NA; DNA: TGTGCCAGCCTCGGAGGCTCCTATAATTCACCCCTCCACTTT; CDR3: CASLGGSYNSPLHF
size: NA; J: TRBJ1-4; V: TRBV4-1; D: NA; DNA: TGCGCCAGCAGCCAAGAAGGCCCAGGGTATATTGGAAAACTGTTTTTT; CDR3: CASSQEGPGYIGKLFF
size: NA; J: TRBJ1-2; V: TRBV3-1/TRBV3-2; D: NA; DNA: TGTGCCAGCAGCCAAGATCCGGGGGCTAACTATGGCTACACCTTC; CDR3: CASSQDPGANYGYTF
size: NA; J: TRBJ2-7; V: TRBV19; D: NA; DNA: TGTGCCAGTAGCGGTAACAGGGCCGAGCAGTACTTC; CDR3: CASSGNRAEQYF
size: NA; J: TRBJ1-3; V: TRBV9; D: TRBD1; DNA: TGTGCCAGCAGCCCCCCGACAGGGGTAGGAAACACCATATATTTT; CDR3: CASSPPTGVGNTIYF
size: NA; J: TRBJ1-2; V: TRBV30; D: NA; DNA: TGTGCCTGGAGAAGAGGGACTAACTATGGCTACACCTTC; CDR3: CAWRRGTNYGYTF
size: once; J: TRBJ2-6; V: TRBV18; D: TRBD1; DNA: TGTGCCAGCTCACCACGGGTCCCGACAGGGGAACTCCTCTCTGGGGCCAACGTCCTGACTTTC; CDR3: CASSPRVPTGELLSGANVLTF
size: NA; J: TRBJ2-2; V: TRBV4-2; D: NA; DNA: TGTGCCAGCAGCCAAGAGGAGGGCACCGGGGAGCTGTTTTTT; CDR3: CASSQEEGTGELFF
size: NA; J: TRBJ1-4; V: TRBV19; D: TRBD1; DNA: TGTGCCAGTAGCCGGGACAGAGTTAATGAAAAACTGTTTTTT; CDR3: CASSRDRVNEKLFF
size: NA; J: TRBJ1-2; V: TRBV20-1; D: NA; DNA: TGCAGTGCCTCGGACACCTATGGCTACACCTTC; CDR3: CSASDTYGYTF